This T cell receptor beta chain was captured by sequencing in a study of identical twins. TCRdb passed the 5' RACE reads through MiXCR, listing each CDR3 protein once. The data hold about 280,000 distinct CDR3 sequences, with under 9% observed a single time. The CDR3 has 14 residues. Germline lookup yields CDR1 DFQATT and CDR2 SNEGSKA (reference sequence). V trimming: 0 bases; J trimming: 15 bases; junction bases outside the gene matches: 13. Overall study findings and caveats: Cross-sectional statistics underpinned the conclusions; the same donors were not followed.

This clonotype has at least ten counts. Its matching antigen is unknown. The sample was also reused in another study, on yellow fever vaccine responses in identical twins.

Source material: memory (CD45RO+) T cells sorted from blood. This TCR came from a woman aged 18-29 years in good health. The chain combines TRBV20-1 with TRBJ2-1; 8 nucleotides match TRBD2. This CDR3 reads CSARDGTRARGGFF. DNA of the CDR3: TGCAGTGCTAGAGATGGGACTAGGGCGAGGGGAGGGTTCTTC.